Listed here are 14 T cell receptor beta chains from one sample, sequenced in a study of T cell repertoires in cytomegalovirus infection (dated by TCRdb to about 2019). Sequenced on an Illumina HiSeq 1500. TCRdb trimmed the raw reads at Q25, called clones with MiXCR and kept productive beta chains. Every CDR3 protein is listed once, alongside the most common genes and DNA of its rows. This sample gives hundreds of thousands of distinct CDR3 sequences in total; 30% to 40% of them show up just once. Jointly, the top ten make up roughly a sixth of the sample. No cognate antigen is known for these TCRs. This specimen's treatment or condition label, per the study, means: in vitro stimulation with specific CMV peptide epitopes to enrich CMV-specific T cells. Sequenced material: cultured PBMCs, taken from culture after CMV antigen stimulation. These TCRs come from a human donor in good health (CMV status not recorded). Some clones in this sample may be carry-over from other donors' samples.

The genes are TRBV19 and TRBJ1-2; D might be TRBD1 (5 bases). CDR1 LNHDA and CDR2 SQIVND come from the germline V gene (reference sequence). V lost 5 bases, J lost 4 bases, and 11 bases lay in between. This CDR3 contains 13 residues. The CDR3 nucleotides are TGTGCCAGTAGTGTGGGACCGCTCTATGGCTACACCTTC. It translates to CASSVGPLYGYTF.

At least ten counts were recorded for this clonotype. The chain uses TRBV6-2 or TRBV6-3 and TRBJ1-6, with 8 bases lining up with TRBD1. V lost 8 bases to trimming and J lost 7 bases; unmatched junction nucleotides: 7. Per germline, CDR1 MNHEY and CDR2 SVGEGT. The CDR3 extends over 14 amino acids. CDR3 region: CASSPGQENSPLHF. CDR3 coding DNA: TGTGCCAGCTCACCGGGACAGGAGAATTCACCCCTCCACTTT.

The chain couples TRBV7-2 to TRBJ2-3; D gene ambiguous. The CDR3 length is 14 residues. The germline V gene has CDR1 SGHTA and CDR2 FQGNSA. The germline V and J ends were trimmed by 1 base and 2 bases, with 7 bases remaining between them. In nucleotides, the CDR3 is TGTGCCAGCAGCTTAGTTGTGCTCACAGATACGCAGTATTTT. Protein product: CASSLVVLTDTQYF. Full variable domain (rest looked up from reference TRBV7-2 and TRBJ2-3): GAGVSQSPSNKVTEKGKDVELRCDPISGHTALYWYRQSLGQGLEFLIYFQGNSAPDKSGLPSDRFSAERTGGSVSTLTIQRTQQEDSAVYLCASSLVVLTDTQYFGPGTRLTVL.

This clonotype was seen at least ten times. The CDR3 DNA is TGTGCCAGCAGCTTGGGGGGACCAGACGAGCAGTACTTC. Amino acids: CASSLGGPDEQYF. This chain links TRBV7-2 with TRBJ2-7; TRBD2 is a possible D gene (6 bases). The V and J ends lost 3 bases and 5 bases respectively, with 11 bases between them. The CDR3 sequence is 13 residues long. Germline CDR1 and CDR2: SGHTA and FQGNSA.

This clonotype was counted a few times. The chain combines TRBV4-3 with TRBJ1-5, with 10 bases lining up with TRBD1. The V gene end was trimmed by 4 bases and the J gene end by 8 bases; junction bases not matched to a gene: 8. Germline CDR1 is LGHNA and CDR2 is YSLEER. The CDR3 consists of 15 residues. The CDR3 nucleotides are TGCGCCAGCAGCCTAGGACAGGGGGGTCTGGAGCCCCAGCATTTT. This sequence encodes CASSLGQGGLEPQHF.

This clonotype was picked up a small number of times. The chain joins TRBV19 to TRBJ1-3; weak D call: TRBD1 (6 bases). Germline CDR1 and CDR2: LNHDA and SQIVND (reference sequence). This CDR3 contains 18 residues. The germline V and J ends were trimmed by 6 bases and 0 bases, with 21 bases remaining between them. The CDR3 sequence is CASSRSSPDSVSGNTIYF. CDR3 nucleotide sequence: TGTGCCAGTAGCCGATCCAGCCCGGACAGCGTCTCTGGAAACACCATATATTTT.

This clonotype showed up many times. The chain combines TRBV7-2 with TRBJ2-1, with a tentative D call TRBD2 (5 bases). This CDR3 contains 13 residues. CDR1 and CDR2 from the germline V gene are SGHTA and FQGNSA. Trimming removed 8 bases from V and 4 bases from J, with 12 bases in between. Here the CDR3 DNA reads TGTGCCAGCTCTCTGGACTCTTACAATGAGCAGTTCTTC. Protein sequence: CASSLDSYNEQFF.

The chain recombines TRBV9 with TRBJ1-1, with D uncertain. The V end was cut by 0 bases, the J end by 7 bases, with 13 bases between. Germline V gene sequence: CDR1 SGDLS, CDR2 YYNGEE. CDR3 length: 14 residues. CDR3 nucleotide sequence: TGTGCCAGCAGCGTAGAGGCCCTAGTAGGTGAAGCTTTCTTT. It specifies CASSVEALVGEAFF.

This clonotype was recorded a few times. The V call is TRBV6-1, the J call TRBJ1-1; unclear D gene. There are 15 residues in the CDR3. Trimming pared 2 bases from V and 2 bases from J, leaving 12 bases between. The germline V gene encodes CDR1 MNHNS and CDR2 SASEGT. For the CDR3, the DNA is TGTGCCAGCAGTGAATGGGGAGGTGGCAACACTGAAGCTTTCTTT. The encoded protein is CASSEWGGGNTEAFF.

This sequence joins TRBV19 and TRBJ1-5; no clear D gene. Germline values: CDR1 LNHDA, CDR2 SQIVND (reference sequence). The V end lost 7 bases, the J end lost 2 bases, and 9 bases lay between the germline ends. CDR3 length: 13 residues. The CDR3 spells CASTERRNQPQHF. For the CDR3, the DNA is TGTGCCAGTACAGAGAGGCGCAATCAGCCCCAGCATTTT.

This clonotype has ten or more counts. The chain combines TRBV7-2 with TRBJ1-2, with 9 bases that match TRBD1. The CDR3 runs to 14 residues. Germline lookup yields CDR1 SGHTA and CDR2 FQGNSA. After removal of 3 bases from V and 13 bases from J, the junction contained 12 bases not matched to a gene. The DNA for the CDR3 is TGTGCCAGCAGCTTCTGGGACAGGGTGCAGTCTGTCACCTTC. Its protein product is CASSFWDRVQSVTF. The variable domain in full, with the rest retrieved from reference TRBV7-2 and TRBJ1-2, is GAGVSQSPSNKVTEKGKDVELRCDPISGHTALYWYRQSLGQGLEFLIYFQGNSAPDKSGLPSDRFSAERTGGSVSTLTIQRTQQEDSAVYLCASSFWDRVQSVTFGSGTRLTVV.

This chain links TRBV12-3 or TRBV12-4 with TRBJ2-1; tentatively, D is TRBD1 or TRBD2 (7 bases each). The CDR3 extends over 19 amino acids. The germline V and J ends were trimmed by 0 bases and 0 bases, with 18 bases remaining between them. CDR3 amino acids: CASSLARGLAVSSYNEQFF. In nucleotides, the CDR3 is TGTGCCAGCAGTTTAGCGAGGGGGCTAGCGGTGAGCTCCTACAATGAGCAGTTCTTC.

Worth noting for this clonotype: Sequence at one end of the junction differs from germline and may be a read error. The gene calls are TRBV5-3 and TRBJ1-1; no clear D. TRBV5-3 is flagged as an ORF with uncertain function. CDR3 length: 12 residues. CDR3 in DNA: TGTGCCAGCAGCTCCGGGGTATCTGAAGCTTTCTTT. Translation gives CASSSGVSEAFF.

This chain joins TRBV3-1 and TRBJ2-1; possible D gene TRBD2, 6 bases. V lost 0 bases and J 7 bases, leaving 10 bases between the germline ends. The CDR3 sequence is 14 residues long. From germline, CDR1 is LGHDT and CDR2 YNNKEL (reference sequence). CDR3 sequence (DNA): TGTGCCAGCAGCCAAGAACTAGGGAGGAATGAGCAGTTCTTC. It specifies CASSQELGRNEQFF.